The clone carrying this TCR beta chain appeared a single time. Sequenced by immunoSEQ multiplex PCR; TCRdb stores in-frame clones only, minus some. The repertoire has about 130,000 clones, 70% to 90% of them found once; the top ten carry around 13%. This record comes from a study of blood T cell repertoires in COVID-19. The receptor's source is a human donor in a cohort sampled during active COVID-19. The sample taken for sequencing was peripheral blood.

The CDR3 loop is CASSIPGGDSTDTQYF. DNA of the CDR3: TGTGCCAGTAGTATCCCAGGAGGGGATAGCACAGATACGCAGTATTTT. The chain is built from TRBV19 and TRBJ2-3, with a weak D call TRBD2 (6 bases). Trimming shortened V by 3 bases and J by 0 bases, and 13 bases separated the two germline ends. Per the germline V gene, CDR1 is LNHDA and CDR2 is SQIVND (reference sequence). The CDR3 consists of 16 residues. Combining the CDR3 with reference TRBV19 and TRBJ2-3 gives the whole variable domain DGGITQSPKYLFRKEGQNVTLSCEQNLNHDAMYWYRQDPGQGLRLIYYSQIVNDFQKGDIAEGYSVSREKKESFPLTVTSAQKNPTAFYLCASSIPGGDSTDTQYFGPGTRLTVL.